The sample holds a few counts of the clone carrying this T cell receptor beta chain. Its antigen remains unidentified. This sample stems from a study of cytomegalovirus exposure and HLA in healthy donors. Study-wide results and limits: Per published reports, the classifier diagnosed cytomegalovirus status with high specificity and sensitivity.

The CDR3 is made up of 17 amino acids. In germline, CDR1 is SGHRS, CDR2 YFSETQ. V was cut by 0 bases and J by 0 bases, with 13 bases left in between. Vbeta (60) and Jbeta (13) primers were used in the PCR. The repertoire was sequenced with immunoSEQ multiplex PCR; TCRdb's copy has only in-frame clones and lacks some. Altogether around 100,000 clones are present, approximately 73% being singletons, with the ten largest covering 4%. What was sequenced was PBMCs. The chain carries TRBV5-1 and TRBJ2-1, with a tentative D call TRBD1 (7 bases). The TCR sequence derives from a woman in her forties or fifties in good health and CMV-seropositive. CDR3 in amino acids: CASSLAGGMLSYNEQFF. The CDR3 bases are TGCGCCAGCAGCTTGGCAGGGGGGATGCTCTCCTACAATGAGCAGTTCTTC.